These T cell receptor beta chains were read from a single sample in a study of blood T cell repertoires in COVID-19. The data were produced by immunoSEQ multiplex PCR, yet TCRdb's version contains in-frame clones alone and is incomplete. The repertoire consists of under 400,000 clones, with roughly 86% occurring once and the leading ten covering roughly 2%. Input material: PBMCs or T cells enriched from blood (not recorded which). These receptors were collected from a man aged 40-50 years in a cohort exposed to, infected with or recovered from COVID-19 (not recorded which). Each CDR3 is given with its conserved first and last residue. The D gene is left open where the match is weak. Part of the rows lack a size; the others show once, few, many or a class for expanded clones.

abundance: .; j_gene: TRBJ1-6; v_gene: TRBV5-8; d_gene: TRBD1; CDR3aa: CASIPGTGVSSYNSPLHF; CDR3nt: TGTGCCAGCATTCCCGGGACAGGGGTGAGCTCCTATAATTCACCCCTCCACTTT
abundance: .; j_gene: TRBJ2-7; v_gene: TRBV3-1/TRBV3-2; d_gene: TRBD2; CDR3aa: CASSYLTGTSGSSEQYF; CDR3nt: TGTGCCAGCAGCTACCTGACAGGGACTAGCGGGAGTTCCGAGCAGTACTTC
abundance: .; j_gene: TRBJ1-1; v_gene: TRBV15; d_gene: .; CDR3aa: CATSRASVNTEAFF; CDR3nt: TGTGCCACCAGCAGAGCTTCGGTGAACACTGAAGCTTTCTTT
abundance: .; j_gene: TRBJ1-4; v_gene: TRBV18; d_gene: .; CDR3aa: CASSPRAGASEKLFF; CDR3nt: TGTGCCAGCTCACCCCGAGCAGGGGCGAGTGAAAAACTGTTTTTT
abundance: .; j_gene: TRBJ1-1; v_gene: TRBV28; d_gene: .; CDR3aa: CASRPLGHMNTEAFF; CDR3nt: TGTGCCAGCAGGCCTTTGGGACACATGAACACTGAAGCTTTCTTT
abundance: once; j_gene: TRBJ1-1; v_gene: TRBV18; d_gene: .; CDR3aa: CASSPPLGANTEAFF; CDR3nt: TGTGCCAGCTCACCACCCTTAGGGGCGAACACTGAAGCTTTCTTT
abundance: .; j_gene: TRBJ2-7; v_gene: TRBV7-2; d_gene: TRBD2; CDR3aa: CASSQTSGRYEQYF; CDR3nt: TGTGCCAGCAGCCAGACTAGCGGGAGATACGAGCAGTACTTC
abundance: .; j_gene: TRBJ2-1; v_gene: TRBV5-4; d_gene: TRBD1; CDR3aa: CASSPGTGGRDEQFF; CDR3nt: TGTGCCAGCAGCCCCGGGACAGGGGGTAGGGATGAGCAGTTCTTC
abundance: .; j_gene: TRBJ1-1; v_gene: TRBV28; d_gene: .; CDR3aa: CASSPTRIVRDTEAFF; CDR3nt: TGTGCCAGCAGTCCCACCCGAATAGTGAGGGACACTGAAGCTTTCTTT
abundance: once; j_gene: TRBJ1-1; v_gene: TRBV5-4; d_gene: .; CDR3aa: CASRFRENTEAFF; CDR3nt: TGTGCCAGCAGGTTTCGAGAGAACACTGAAGCTTTCTTT
abundance: .; j_gene: TRBJ1-1; v_gene: TRBV27; d_gene: .; CDR3aa: CASIGGPMNTEAFF; CDR3nt: TGTGCCAGCATAGGGGGACCCATGAACACTGAAGCTTTCTTT
abundance: .; j_gene: TRBJ1-3; v_gene: TRBV7-8; d_gene: .; CDR3aa: CASSPTGGNTIYF; CDR3nt: TGTGCCAGCAGCCCTACAGGGGGAAACACCATATATTTT
abundance: .; j_gene: TRBJ1-2; v_gene: TRBV5-1; d_gene: .; CDR3aa: CASSENPSGLNGYTF; CDR3nt: TGCGCCAGCAGCGAGAACCCGAGTGGGCTGAATGGCTACACCTTC
abundance: .; j_gene: TRBJ2-7; v_gene: TRBV6-4; d_gene: TRBD1; CDR3aa: CASFDPPGTGGYEQYF; CDR3nt: TGTGCCAGCTTTGACCCGCCGGGGACAGGGGGCTACGAGCAGTACTTC
abundance: .; j_gene: TRBJ1-1; v_gene: TRBV7-8; d_gene: .; CDR3aa: CASSVSRIENTEAFF; CDR3nt: TGTGCCAGCAGCGTCAGCAGGATCGAAAACACTGAAGCTTTCTTT
abundance: once; j_gene: TRBJ2-6; v_gene: TRBV7-9; d_gene: .; CDR3aa: CASSSKQGYGANVLTF; CDR3nt: TGTGCCAGCAGCTCCAAACAGGGTTACGGGGCCAACGTCCTGACTTTC
abundance: .; j_gene: TRBJ2-4; v_gene: TRBV3-1/TRBV3-2; d_gene: TRBD1; CDR3aa: CASSQEGQLNIQYF; CDR3nt: TGTGCCAGCAGCCAAGAGGGACAGTTAAACATTCAGTACTTC